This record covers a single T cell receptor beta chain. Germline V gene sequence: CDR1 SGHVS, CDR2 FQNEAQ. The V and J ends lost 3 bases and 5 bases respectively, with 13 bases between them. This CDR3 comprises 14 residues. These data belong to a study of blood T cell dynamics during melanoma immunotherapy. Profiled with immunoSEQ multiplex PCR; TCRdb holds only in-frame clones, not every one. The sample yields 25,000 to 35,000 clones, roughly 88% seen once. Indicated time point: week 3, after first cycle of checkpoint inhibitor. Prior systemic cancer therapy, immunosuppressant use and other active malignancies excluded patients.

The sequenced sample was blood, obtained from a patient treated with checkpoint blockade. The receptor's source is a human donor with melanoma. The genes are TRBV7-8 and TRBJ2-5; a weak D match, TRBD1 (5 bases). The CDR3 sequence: CASSLDTFEETQYF. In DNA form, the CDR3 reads TGTGCCAGCAGCTTGGACACCTTTGAGGAGACCCAGTACTTC.